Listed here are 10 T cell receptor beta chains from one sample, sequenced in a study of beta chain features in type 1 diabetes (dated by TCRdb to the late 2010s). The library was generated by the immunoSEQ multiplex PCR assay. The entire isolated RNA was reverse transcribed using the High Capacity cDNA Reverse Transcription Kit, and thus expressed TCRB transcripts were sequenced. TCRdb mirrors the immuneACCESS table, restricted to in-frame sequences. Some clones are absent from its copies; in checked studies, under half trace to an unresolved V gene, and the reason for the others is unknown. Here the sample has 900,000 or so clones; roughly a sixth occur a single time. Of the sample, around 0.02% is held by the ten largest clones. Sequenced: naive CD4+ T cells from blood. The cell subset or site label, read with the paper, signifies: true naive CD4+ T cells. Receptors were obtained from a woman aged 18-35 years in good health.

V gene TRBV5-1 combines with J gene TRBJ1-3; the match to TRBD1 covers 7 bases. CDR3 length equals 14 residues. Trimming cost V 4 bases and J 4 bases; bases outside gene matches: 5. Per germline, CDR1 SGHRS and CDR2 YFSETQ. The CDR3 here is CASSPGTDGNTIYF. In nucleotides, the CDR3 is TGCGCCAGCAGCCCGGGGACAGACGGAAACACCATATATTTT.

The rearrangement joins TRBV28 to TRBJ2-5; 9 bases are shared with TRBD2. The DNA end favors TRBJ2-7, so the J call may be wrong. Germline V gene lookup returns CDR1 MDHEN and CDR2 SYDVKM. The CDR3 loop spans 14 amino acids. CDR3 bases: TGTGCCAGCACGCGGCTAGCGGGGCTCTACGAGCAGTACTTC. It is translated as CASTRLAGLYEQYF.

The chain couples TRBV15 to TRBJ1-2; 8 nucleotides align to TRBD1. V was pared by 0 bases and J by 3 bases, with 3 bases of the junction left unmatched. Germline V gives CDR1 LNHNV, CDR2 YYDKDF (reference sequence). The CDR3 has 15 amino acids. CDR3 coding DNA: TGTGCCACCAGCAGAGATCAGGGGGCCTACTATGGCTACACCTTC. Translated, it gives CATSRDQGAYYGYTF.

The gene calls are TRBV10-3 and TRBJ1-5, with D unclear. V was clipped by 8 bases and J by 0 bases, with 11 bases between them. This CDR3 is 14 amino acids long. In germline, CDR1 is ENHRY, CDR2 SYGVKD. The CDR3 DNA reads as TGTGCCATCGGACGGGAAAATAGCAATCAGCCCCAGCATTTT. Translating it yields CAIGRENSNQPQHF.

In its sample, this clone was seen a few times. The CDR3 loop is CASSIGQGKEYGYTF. The CDR3 coding sequence is TGTGCCAGCAGCATTGGACAGGGAAAAGAGTATGGCTACACCTTC. This rearrangement joins TRBV7-9 to TRBJ1-2; TRBD1 aligns across 8 bases. In germline, CDR1 is SEHNR, CDR2 FQNEAQ (reference sequence). The V gene end was trimmed by 5 bases and the J gene end by 5 bases; junction bases not matched to a gene: 10. This CDR3 is 15 amino acids long. The complete variable domain, with remaining parts taken from reference TRBV7-9 and TRBJ1-2, reads DTGVSQNPRHKITKRGQNVTFRCDPISEHNRLYWYRQTLGQGPEFLTYFQNEAQLEKSRLLSDRFSAERPKGSFSTLEIQRTEQGDSAMYLCASSIGQGKEYGYTFGSGTRLTVV.

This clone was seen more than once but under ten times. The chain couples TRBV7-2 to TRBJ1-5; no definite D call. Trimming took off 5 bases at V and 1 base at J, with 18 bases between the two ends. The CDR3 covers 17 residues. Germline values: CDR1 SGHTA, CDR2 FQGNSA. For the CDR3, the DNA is TGTGCCAGCAGCCTAATCGGAGGACCCAAGAGCAATCAGCCCCAGCATTTT. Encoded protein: CASSLIGGPKSNQPQHF.

CDR3 loop: CASSFGSGSLRNEQFF. The CDR3 bases are TGTGCCAGCAGCTTTGGTAGCGGGAGCCTACGGAATGAGCAGTTCTTC. The chain has TRBV11-2 and TRBJ2-1, with 9 nucleotides matching TRBD2. CDR3 length equals 16 residues. Germline V gene lookup returns CDR1 SGHAT and CDR2 FQNNGV. Trimming removed 3 bases from V and 7 bases from J; junction bases left unmatched: 10.

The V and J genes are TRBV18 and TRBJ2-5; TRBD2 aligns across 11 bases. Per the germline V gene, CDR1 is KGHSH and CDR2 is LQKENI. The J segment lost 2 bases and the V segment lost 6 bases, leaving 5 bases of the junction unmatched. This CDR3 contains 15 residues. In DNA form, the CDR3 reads TGTGCCAGCTCGCAACTAGCGGGGGTGCAAGAGACCCAGTACTTC. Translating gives CASSQLAGVQETQYF.

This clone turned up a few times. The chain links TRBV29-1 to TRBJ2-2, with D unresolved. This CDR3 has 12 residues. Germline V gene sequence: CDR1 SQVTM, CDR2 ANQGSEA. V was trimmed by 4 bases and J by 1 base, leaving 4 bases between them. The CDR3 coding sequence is TGCAGCGTTGGCTTGAACACCGGGGAGCTGTTTTTT. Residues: CSVGLNTGELFF.

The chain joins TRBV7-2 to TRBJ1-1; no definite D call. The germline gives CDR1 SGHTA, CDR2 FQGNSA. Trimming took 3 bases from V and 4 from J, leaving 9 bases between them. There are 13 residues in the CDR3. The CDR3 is CASSFPDTTEAFF. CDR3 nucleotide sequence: TGTGCCAGCAGCTTCCCAGACACCACTGAAGCTTTCTTT.